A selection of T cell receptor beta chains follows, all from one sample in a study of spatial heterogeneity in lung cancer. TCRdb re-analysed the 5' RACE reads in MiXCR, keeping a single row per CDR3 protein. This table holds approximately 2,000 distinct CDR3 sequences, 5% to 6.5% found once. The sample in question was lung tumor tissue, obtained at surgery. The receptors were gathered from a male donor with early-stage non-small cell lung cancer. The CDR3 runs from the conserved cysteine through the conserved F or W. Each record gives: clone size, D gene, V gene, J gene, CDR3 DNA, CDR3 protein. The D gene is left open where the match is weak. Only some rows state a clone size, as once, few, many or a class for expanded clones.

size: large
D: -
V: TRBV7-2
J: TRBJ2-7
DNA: TGTGCCAGCAGCCAGAAGGTGGGGAGGCCAACCTACGAGCAGTACTTC
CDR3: CASSQKVGRPTYEQYF

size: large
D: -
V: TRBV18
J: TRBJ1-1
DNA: TGTGCCAGCTCACCAGCCCCCACAGAAAGTATCATTGAAGCTTTCTTT
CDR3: CASSPAPTESIIEAFF

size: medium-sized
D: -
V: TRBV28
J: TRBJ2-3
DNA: TGTGCCAGCCACACCCAGGGTACTAGCACAGATACGCAGTATTTT
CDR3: CASHTQGTSTDTQYF

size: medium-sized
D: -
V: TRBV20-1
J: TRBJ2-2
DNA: TGCAGTGCTCAGGAGGGGGGACTGAACACCGGGGAGCTGTTTTTT
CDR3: CSAQEGGLNTGELFF

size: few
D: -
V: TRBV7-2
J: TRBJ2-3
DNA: TGTGCCAGCAGCCCTTGGTCAGATACGCAGTATTTT
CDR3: CASSPWSDTQYF

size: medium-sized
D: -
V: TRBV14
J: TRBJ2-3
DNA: TGTGCCAGCAGCCGACAGGCCCGATTAGGGAGGGGGTTCGAGGTCGGCACAGATACGCAGTATTTT
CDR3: CASSRQARLGRGFEVGTDTQYF

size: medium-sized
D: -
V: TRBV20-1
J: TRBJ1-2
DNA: TGCAGTGGAGCCCTCGGGGGCGCGGCGGGTGGCTACACCTTC
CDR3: CSGALGGAAGGYTF

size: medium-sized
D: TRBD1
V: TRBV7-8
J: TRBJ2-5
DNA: TGTGCCAGCATCGCCTCCACAGGGGGACTAGAGACCCAGTACTTC
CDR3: CASIASTGGLETQYF

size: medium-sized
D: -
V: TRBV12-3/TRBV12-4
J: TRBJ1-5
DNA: TGTGCCAGCAGTCAGGAGGGGGGACCCAATCAGCCCCAGCATTTT
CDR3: CASSQEGGPNQPQHF

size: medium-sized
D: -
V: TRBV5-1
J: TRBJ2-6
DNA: TGCGCCAGCAGCTCGGCCCACTCTGGGGCCAACGTCCTGACTTTC
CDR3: CASSSAHSGANVLTF

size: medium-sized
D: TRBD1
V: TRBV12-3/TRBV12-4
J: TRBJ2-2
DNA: TGTGCCAGCAGTTTCGGACAGGGCAGCGGGGAGCTGTTTTTT
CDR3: CASSFGQGSGELFF

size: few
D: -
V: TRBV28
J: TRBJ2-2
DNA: TGTGCCAGCAGTTTATCTCCCCGGACCCACACCGGGGAGCTGTTTTTT
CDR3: CASSLSPRTHTGELFF

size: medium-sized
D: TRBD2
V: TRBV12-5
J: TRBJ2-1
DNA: TGTGCTAGTGCTCTCTCTAGCGGCTCGGGCGATGAGCAGTTCTTC
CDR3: CASALSSGSGDEQFF

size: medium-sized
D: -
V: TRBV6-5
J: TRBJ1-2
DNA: TGTGCCAGCAGTGGTCCTCGGCGGGGCTACACCTTC
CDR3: CASSGPRRGYTF

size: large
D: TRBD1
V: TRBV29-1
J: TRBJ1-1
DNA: TGCAGCGTTGCTTCGGGACAGGGTTACACTGAAGCTTTCTTT
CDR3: CSVASGQGYTEAFF

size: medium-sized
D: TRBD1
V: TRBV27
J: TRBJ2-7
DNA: TGTGCCACAAAGGGCTCGGGACAGGGTCACTACGAGCAGTACTTC
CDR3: CATKGSGQGHYEQYF

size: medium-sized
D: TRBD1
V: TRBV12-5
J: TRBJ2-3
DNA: TGTGCTAGTGGTTTGGTACGGGACAGGGGGACGGATACGCAGTATTTT
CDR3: CASGLVRDRGTDTQYF

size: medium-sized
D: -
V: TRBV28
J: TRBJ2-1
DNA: TGTGCCAGCAGCTTTTTAGCTAGGACTTCCCAAAAGTCCAATGAGCAGTTCTTC
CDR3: CASSFLARTSQKSNEQFF

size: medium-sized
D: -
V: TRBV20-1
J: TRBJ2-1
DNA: TGCAGTGCTAGAGATCTCAGGCGGCGCAATGAGCAGTTCTTC
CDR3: CSARDLRRRNEQFF

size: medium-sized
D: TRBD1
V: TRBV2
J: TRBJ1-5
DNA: TGTGCCAGCAGTTTGGCCGGGGGACAGGGCCTCAATCAGCCCCAGCATTTT
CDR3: CASSLAGGQGLNQPQHF

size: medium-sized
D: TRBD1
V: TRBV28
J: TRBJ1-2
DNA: TGTGCCAGCAGTACCCCCGGGACAGCGAGAGGCTACACCTTC
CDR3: CASSTPGTARGYTF

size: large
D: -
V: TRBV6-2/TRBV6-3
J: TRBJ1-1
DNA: TGTGCCAGCAGCCAAGGGTTCACTGAAGCTTTCTTT
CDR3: CASSQGFTEAFF

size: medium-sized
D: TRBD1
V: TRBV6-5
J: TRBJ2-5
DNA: TGTGCCAGCAATAAACTACTCACAGACAGGGCGAAAGAGACCCAGTACTTC
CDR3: CASNKLLTDRAKETQYF

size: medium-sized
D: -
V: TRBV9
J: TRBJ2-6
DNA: TGTGCCAGCAGCGTAGCGGCAGACTCTGGGGCCAACGTCCTGACTTTC
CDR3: CASSVAADSGANVLTF

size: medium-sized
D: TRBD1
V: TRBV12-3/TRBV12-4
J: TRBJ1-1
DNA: TGTGCCAGCAGTTCGGGACAGGGAATGAACACTGAAGCTTTCTTT
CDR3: CASSSGQGMNTEAFF

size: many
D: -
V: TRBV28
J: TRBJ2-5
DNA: TGTGCCAGCAGTTCTCCGGGGCATCAAGAGACCCAGTACTTC
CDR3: CASSSPGHQETQYF

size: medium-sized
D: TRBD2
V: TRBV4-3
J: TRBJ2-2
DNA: TGCGCCAGCAGCCAAAAGAGAATAGCGGGGATGAACACCGGGGAGCTGTTTTTT
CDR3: CASSQKRIAGMNTGELFF

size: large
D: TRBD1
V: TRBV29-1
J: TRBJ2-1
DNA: TGCAGCGCCCCCGCCGGACAGGGCAGAAACAATGAGCAGTTCTTC
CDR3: CSAPAGQGRNNEQFF

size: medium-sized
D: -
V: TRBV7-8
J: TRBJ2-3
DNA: TGTGCCAGCAGCCTCAAGGGGTATACGCAGTATTTT
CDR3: CASSLKGYTQYF

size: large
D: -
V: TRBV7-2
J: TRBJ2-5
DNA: TGTGCCAGCAGCTTAGGGCGGCGGGAGACCCAGTACTTC
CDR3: CASSLGRRETQYF

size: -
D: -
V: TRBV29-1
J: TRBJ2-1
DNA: TGCAGCGTTGATATCAATGAGCAGTTCTTC
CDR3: CSVDINEQFF

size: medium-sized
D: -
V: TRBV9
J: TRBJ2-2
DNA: TGTGCCAGCAGCGTCAGCACCGGGGAGCTGTTTTTT
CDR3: CASSVSTGELFF

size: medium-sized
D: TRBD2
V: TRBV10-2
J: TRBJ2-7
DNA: TGCGCCAGCAGTGGAGGGACTAGCGGGAACTACGAGCAGTACTTC
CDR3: CASSGGTSGNYEQYF

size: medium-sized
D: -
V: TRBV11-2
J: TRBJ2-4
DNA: TGTGCCAGCAGCTTAAAAGACATTCAGTACTTC
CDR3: CASSLKDIQYF

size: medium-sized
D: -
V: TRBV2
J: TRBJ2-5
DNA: TGTGCCAGCAGTGGGGCAGACCACTTGTACCAAGAGACCCAGTACTTC
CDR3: CASSGADHLYQETQYF

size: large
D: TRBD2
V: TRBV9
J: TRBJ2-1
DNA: TGTGCCAGCAGCGTAGGGGGGACTAGCGGGAATTTCAGGGATGAGCAGTTCTTC
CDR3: CASSVGGTSGNFRDEQFF

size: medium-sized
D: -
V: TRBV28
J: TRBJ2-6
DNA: TGTGCCAGCAGTTCCTCGGTCGAGGCCAACGTCCTGACTTTC
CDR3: CASSSSVEANVLTF

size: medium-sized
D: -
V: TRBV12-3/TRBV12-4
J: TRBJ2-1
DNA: TGTGCCAGCAGGACCCCCGAGGACCCCAAAGGGAATGAGCAGTTCTTC
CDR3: CASRTPEDPKGNEQFF

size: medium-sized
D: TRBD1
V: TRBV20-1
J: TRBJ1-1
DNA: TGCAGTGCAATCTTTTTTGGGGACAGCAAGAGGACTGAAGCTTTCTTT
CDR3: CSAIFFGDSKRTEAFF

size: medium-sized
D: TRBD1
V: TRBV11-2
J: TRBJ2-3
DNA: TGTGCCAGCCGCCGGGACAGAGACACAGATACGCAGTATTTT
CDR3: CASRRDRDTDTQYF